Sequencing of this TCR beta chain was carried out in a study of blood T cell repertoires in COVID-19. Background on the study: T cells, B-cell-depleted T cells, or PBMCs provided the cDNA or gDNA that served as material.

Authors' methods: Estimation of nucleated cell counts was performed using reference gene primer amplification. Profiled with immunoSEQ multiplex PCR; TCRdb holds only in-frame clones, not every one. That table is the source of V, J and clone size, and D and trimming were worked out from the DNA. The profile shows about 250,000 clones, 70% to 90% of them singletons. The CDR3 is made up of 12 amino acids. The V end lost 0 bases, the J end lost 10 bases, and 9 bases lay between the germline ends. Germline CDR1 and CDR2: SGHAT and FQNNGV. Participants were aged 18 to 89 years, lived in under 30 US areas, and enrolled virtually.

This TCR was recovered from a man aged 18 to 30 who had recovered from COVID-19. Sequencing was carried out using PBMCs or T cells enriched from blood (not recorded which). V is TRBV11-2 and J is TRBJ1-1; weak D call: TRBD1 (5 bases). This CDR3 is CASSLDRVVAFF. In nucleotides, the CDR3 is TGTGCCAGCAGCTTAGACAGGGTCGTAGCTTTCTTT.